The clone carrying this T cell receptor (beta chain) has a count of ten or more. CDR3 size: 14 residues. Per the germline V gene, CDR1 is DFQATT and CDR2 is SNEGSKA (reference sequence). Trimming took 3 bases from V and 5 from J, leaving 13 bases between them. Amplified regions were TCR beta CDR3 sequences from RNA transcripts. First-round RT-PCR targeting the TCR CDR3 was performed with the HTBI primer set. TCRdb independently ran MiXCR on the multiplex PCR reads; one entry per CDR3 protein. Here the sample spans hundreds of thousands of distinct CDR3 sequences, around 14% being singletons. The source of the sample is a study of T cells in Graves' hyperthyroidism and ophthalmopathy.

The J gene is TRBJ2-2, the V gene TRBV20-1; maybe TRBD1 (6 bases). This clonotype was sampled from a woman between 18 and 29 years old with Graves' hyperthyroidism. Sample: blood. CDR3 bases: TGCAGTGCTAGTGAAACAGGGATTACCGGGGAGCTGTTTTTT. The encoded protein is CSASETGITGELFF.